The TCR beta chain described here comes from a study of blood T cells in healthy people across ages. Study-wide results and caveats: There was no known CMV status for donors, so expanded clonotype changes were possibly confounded. Roughly linearly, TCR beta diversity per million T cells fell as age increased. Higher diversity and more naive CD4+ cells were features of long-lived donors, compared to aged donors.

The germline CDR1 and CDR2 sequences are SNHLY and FYNNEI. The CDR3 has 15 residues. Deletions cut 2 bases from V and 11 bases from J, with 21 bases between. Details on this clonotype: Its specificity is unknown.

Next came a second PCR, run for about 6 to 12 cycles, which used a sample-barcoded 5' primer along with a J-beta primer mix. The yield of each sample was at least 2.5 million CDR3-containing paired-end reads. One entry per CDR3 protein results from TCRdb running MiXCR on the 5' RACE reads. The sample lists about 770,000 distinct CDR3 sequences; more than 40% were seen once. The chain combines TRBV2 with TRBJ2-5, with D perhaps matching TRBD1 or TRBD2 (6 bases each). Sequenced: blood. This TCR was sampled from a man aged 60 to 69 in good health. CDR3 DNA sequence: TGTGCCAGCAGTGAATTGGGGGGCCTTAGCAATGAGCAGTACTTC. Encoded protein: CASSELGGLSNEQYF.